These 17 T cell receptor beta chains were all obtained from the same sample, sequenced in a study of prognosis after radiotherapy for stage I lung cancer. The study amplified the TCR beta CDR3 region from genomic DNA. This amplification was carried out by two rounds of multiplex PCR. Each TRBV and TRBJ gene had its own primer in the first PCR round. TCRdb reprocessed the multiplex PCR reads with MiXCR, giving one entry per CDR3 protein. This sample has over 50,000 distinct CDR3 sequences, with over 30% found just once. The sequences come from PBMCs, collected before or after stereotactic body radiation therapy (not recorded which). The source of these receptors is a donor older than 45 with non-small cell lung cancer.

At least ten counts were recorded for this clonotype. This chain uses TRBV30 with TRBJ2-2; 9 bases match TRBD2. Germline V gene sequence: CDR1 GTSNPN, CDR2 SVGIG (reference sequence). The CDR3 is 15 residues long. With 4 bases clipped from V and 3 bases from J, the junction kept 6 bases outside the gene matches. The CDR3 DNA is TGTGCCTGGAACCGAGCGGGAGGATACACCGGGGAGCTGTTTTTT. This encodes CAWNRAGGYTGELFF. The full variable domain, rest sourced from reference TRBV30 and TRBJ2-2, is SQTIHQWPATLVQPVGSPLSLECTVEGTSNPNLYWYRQAAGRGLQLLFYSVGIGQISSEVPQNLSASRPQDRQFILSSKKLLLSDSGFYLCAWNRAGGYTGELFFGEGSRLTVL.

About this clonotype: A far larger clone is only one base removed, so a read error is likely. V usage is TRBV7-2 and J usage is TRBJ2-7, with 11 bases aligning to TRBD1. Germline trimming cut 2 bases from V and 7 bases from J; bases unmatched to any gene: 7. CDR3 size: 15 residues. Germline CDR1 reads SGHTA; CDR2 reads FQGNSA. The DNA for the CDR3 is TGTGCCAGCAGCTTACTAGGACAGGGGGCCGATGAGCAGTACTTC. Protein product: CASSLLGQGADEQYF. Full variable domain (remainder filled in from reference TRBV7-2 and TRBJ2-7): GAGVSQSPSNKVTEKGKDVELRCDPISGHTALYWYRQSLGQGLEFLIYFQGNSAPDKSGLPSDRFSAERTGGSVSTLTIQRTQQEDSAVYLCASSLLGQGADEQYFGPGTRLTVT.

This clonotype was counted many times. The genes are TRBV5-6 and TRBJ2-1; 15 bases agree with TRBD2. The length of the CDR3 is 19 residues. Looked up from germline, CDR1 is SGHDT and CDR2 is YYEEEE. After removal of 4 bases from V and 3 bases from J, the junction contained 11 bases not matched to a gene. As DNA, the CDR3 is TGTGCCAGCAGCCTATCGCCAGGGACTAGCGGGAGGTACTACAATGAGCAGTTCTTC. Its protein is CASSLSPGTSGRYYNEQFF. Drawing the rest from reference TRBV5-6 and TRBJ2-1, the complete variable domain is DAGVTQSPTHLIKTRGQQVTLRCSPKSGHDTVSWYQQALGQGPQFIFQYYEEEERQRGNFPDRFSGHQFPNYSSELNVNALLLGDSALYLCASSLSPGTSGRYYNEQFFGPGTRLTVL.

The rearrangement uses TRBV7-3 and TRBJ2-3; the match to TRBD2 covers 10 bases. Germline assignment: CDR1 SGHTA and CDR2 FQGTGA. The CDR3 extends over 17 amino acids. V lost 3 bases, J lost 2 bases, and 8 bases stayed unmatched. The CDR3 reads CASSFQGSGRITDTQYF. The CDR3 DNA is TGTGCCAGCAGCTTCCAGGGTAGCGGGAGGATCACAGATACGCAGTATTTT.

The rearrangement joins TRBV28 to TRBJ2-7; D unresolved. V was pared by 3 bases and J by 5 bases, with 5 bases between. Germline CDR1 is MDHEN and CDR2 is SYDVKM. The CDR3 runs to 11 residues. The DNA for the CDR3 is TGTGCCAGCAGTTTGATGGACGAGCAGTACTTC. It specifies CASSLMDEQYF.

The sample holds many counts of this clonotype. The V and J genes are TRBV5-1 and TRBJ1-2; perhaps TRBD1 as D (5 bases). Germline-derived CDR1 and CDR2 are SGHRS and YFSETQ. The CDR3 is 13 residues long. V shed 0 bases and J shed 7 bases, with 10 bases lying between them. The CDR3 DNA sequence: TGCGCCAGCAGCTTGGAATGGGGGTCTGGCTACACCTTC. Encoded protein: CASSLEWGSGYTF.

The gene calls are TRBV5-4 and TRBJ1-6; D may be TRBD1 (5 bases). CDR3 length: 13 residues. CDR1 SGHNT and CDR2 YYREEE come from the germline V gene (reference sequence). Trimming cost V 4 bases and J 10 bases, with 12 bases left between them. The CDR3 nucleotides read TGTGCCAGCAGCGTTCAGGGAGGCTCACCCCTCCACTTT. It encodes CASSVQGGSPLHF.

The genes are TRBV6-5 and TRBJ1-3; 8 nucleotides agree with TRBD1. Germline CDR1 MNHEY, CDR2 SVGAGI. CDR3 size: 18 residues. V was clipped by 0 bases and J by 0 bases; unmatched bases: 7. The CDR3 loop reads CASSYSGTGDFSGNTIYF. In DNA, the CDR3 is TGTGCCAGCAGTTACTCGGGGACAGGCGACTTCTCTGGAAACACCATATATTTT.

This clonotype has at least ten counts. V usage is TRBV12-3 or TRBV12-4 and J usage is TRBJ1-5; D remains ambiguous. The CDR3 runs 12 residues. V lost 3 bases to trimming and J lost 5 bases, with 5 bases between them. CDR3 region: CASSFGHQPQHF. DNA for the CDR3: TGTGCCAGCAGTTTCGGTCATCAGCCCCAGCATTTT.

This clonotype was detected ten times or more. J is TRBJ2-1 and V is TRBV24-1; D is uncertain. Looked up from germline, CDR1 is KGHDR and CDR2 is SFDVKD. V was pared by 3 bases and J by 0 bases, with 5 bases between. CDR3 length: 14 residues. CDR3 loop: CATSDTASYNEQFF. Written as DNA, the CDR3 is TGTGCCACCAGTGATACGGCCTCCTACAATGAGCAGTTCTTC.

This clonotype was counted at least ten times. The genes are TRBV20-1 and TRBJ2-7, with TRBD2 identical over 11 bases. The CDR3 loop spans 14 amino acids. Germline-derived CDR1 and CDR2 are DFQATT and SNEGSKA (reference sequence). V was clipped by 3 bases and J by 3 bases; unmatched bases: 4. The CDR3 is CSARLAGGGYEQYF. DNA of the CDR3: TGCAGTGCTAGGCTAGCGGGGGGTGGCTACGAGCAGTACTTC.

This rearrangement joins TRBV11-2 to TRBJ1-2; TRBD1 matches 9 bases. Germline assignment: CDR1 SGHAT and CDR2 FQNNGV. This CDR3 comprises 11 residues. The CDR3 region is CADRGSGGYTF. For the CDR3, the DNA is TGTGCGGACAGGGGATCGGGTGGCTACACCTTC.

The chain has TRBV5-1 and TRBJ2-3; D is uncertain. The V and J ends lost 0 bases and 7 bases respectively, with 15 bases between them. CDR1 and CDR2 (germline): SGHRS, YFSETQ. The CDR3 is 15 residues long. The CDR3 reads CASSLGVAPAYTQYF. The CDR3 region has the DNA TGCGCCAGCAGCTTGGGCGTGGCCCCGGCATATACGCAGTATTTT.

In its sample, this clonotype was seen many times. The chain has TRBV28 and TRBJ2-2, with TRBD1 as a possible D gene (6 bases). There are 17 residues in the CDR3. The V gene's germline CDR1 is MDHEN and CDR2 SYDVKM. Trimming stripped 7 bases from V and 4 bases from J, with 22 bases between. CDR3 residues: CASTKAVRTASTGELFF. CDR3 nucleotide sequence: TGTGCCAGCACAAAGGCGGTCAGGACAGCCAGCACCGGGGAGCTGTTTTTT.

As regards this clonotype: A much more abundant neighbour one base away suggests this may be a read error. The chain carries TRBV20-1 and TRBJ2-5; tentative D call: TRBD2 (5 bases). V was shortened by 6 bases and J by 3 bases, with 14 bases between the two germline ends. The CDR3 covers 13 residues. Germline CDR1 and CDR2: DFQATT and SNEGSKA (reference sequence). CDR3 in amino acids: CSALTGIKETQYF. The DNA of the CDR3 is TGCAGTGCCCTTACGGGGATCAAAGAGACCCAGTACTTC.

Note on this clonotype: This clone may be a read error of a much larger clone one base away. The V gene is TRBV6-1, the J gene TRBJ1-5; D is unresolved. The CDR3 consists of 13 residues. The germline gives CDR1 MNHNS, CDR2 SASEGT. The CDR3 loop is CASSVERYQPHHF. For the CDR3, the DNA is TGTGCCAGCAGTGTGGAGAGATATCAGCCCCATCATTTT.

This clonotype was counted between two and nine times. With a far larger clone one base away, a read error is the likely cause. The chain links TRBV6-4 to TRBJ1-5; TRBD1 might be the D (6 bases). Germline V gene data show CDR1 as MRHNA and CDR2 as SNTAGT. This CDR3 region has 13 residues. CDR3 nucleotide sequence: TGTGCCATCCAACAGGGAGGGGGTCAGACCCAGCATTTT. It codes for CAIQQGGGQTQHF.